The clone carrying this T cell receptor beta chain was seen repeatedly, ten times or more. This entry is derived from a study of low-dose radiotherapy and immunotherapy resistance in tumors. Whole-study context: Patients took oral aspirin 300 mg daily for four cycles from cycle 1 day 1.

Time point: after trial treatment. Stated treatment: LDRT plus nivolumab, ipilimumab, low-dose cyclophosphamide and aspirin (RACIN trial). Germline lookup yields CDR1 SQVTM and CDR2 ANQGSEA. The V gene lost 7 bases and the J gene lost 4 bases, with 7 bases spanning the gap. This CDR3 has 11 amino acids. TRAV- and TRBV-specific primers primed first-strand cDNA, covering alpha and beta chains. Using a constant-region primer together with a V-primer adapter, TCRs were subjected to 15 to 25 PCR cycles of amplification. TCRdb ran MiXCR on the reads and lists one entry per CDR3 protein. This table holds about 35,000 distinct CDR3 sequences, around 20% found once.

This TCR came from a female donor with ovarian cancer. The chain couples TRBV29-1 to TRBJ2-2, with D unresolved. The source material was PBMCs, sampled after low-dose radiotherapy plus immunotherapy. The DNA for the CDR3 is TGCAGCGCCCTTGCCACCGGGGAGCTGTTTTTT. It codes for CSALATGELFF.